These 29 T cell receptor beta chains were sequenced from one sample in a study of breast tumors, draining lymph nodes, adjacent tissues. TCRdb re-called the multiplex PCR reads with MiXCR, one entry per CDR3 protein. The table shows around 19,000 distinct CDR3 sequences, with 25% to 40% occurring only once. Sequencing was carried out using breast tumor tissue. The receptors shown here come from a female donor with breast cancer. Some clones in this sample may be carry-over from other donors' samples.

The genes are TRBV10-2 and TRBJ2-7, with D maybe TRBD1 (6 bases). Trimming pared 6 bases from V and 3 bases from J, leaving 9 bases between. Germline assignment: CDR1 WSHSY and CDR2 SAAADI. The CDR3 is 12 amino acids. The CDR3 is CASSTQGYEQYF. In nucleotides, the CDR3 is TGCGCCAGCAGCACACAGGGCTACGAGCAGTACTTC.

This clonotype rates as medium-sized. The V and J genes are TRBV20-1 and TRBJ2-7; D remains ambiguous. The CDR3 consists of 15 residues. V gave up 1 base and J gave up 3 bases, with 16 bases separating them. CDR1 and CDR2 from the germline V gene are DFQATT and SNEGSKA (reference sequence). CDR3 sequence: CSARADLDMSYEQYF. CDR3 nucleotide sequence: TGCAGTGCTAGAGCGGACCTCGACATGAGCTACGAGCAGTACTTC.

This clonotype was found many times. J is TRBJ2-3 and V is TRBV5-5, with D maybe TRBD2 (5 bases). The V gene's germline CDR1 is SGHKS and CDR2 YYEKEE (reference sequence). This CDR3 has 15 residues. Deletions cut 5 bases from V and 0 bases from J, with 13 bases between. Written as DNA, the CDR3 is TGTGCCAGCAGTTTAGGACTCCATAGCACAGATACGCAGTATTTT. It is translated as CASSLGLHSTDTQYF.

The chain recombines TRBV2 with TRBJ2-5; D gene uncertain. V was shortened by 10 bases and J by 4 bases, with 10 bases between the two germline ends. The CDR3 runs to 11 residues. Germline V lookup: CDR1 SNHLY, CDR2 FYNNEI. The CDR3 protein is CATQQGETQYF. CDR3 nucleotide sequence: TGTGCCACCCAACAAGGAGAGACCCAGTACTTC.

There are many counts of this clonotype. The V gene is TRBV28, the J gene TRBJ2-7; TRBD1 is a possible D gene (6 bases). There are 14 residues in the CDR3. The V end lost 3 bases, the J end lost 6 bases, and 15 bases lay between the germline ends. Germline V gene data show CDR1 as MDHEN and CDR2 as SYDVKM. The CDR3 loop is CASSFGTTDLEQYF. The CDR3 coding sequence is TGTGCCAGCAGTTTTGGGACAACCGATCTCGAGCAGTACTTC. The complete variable domain, with remaining parts taken from reference TRBV28 and TRBJ2-7, reads DVKVTQSSRYLVKRTGEKVFLECVQDMDHENMFWYRQDPGLGLRLIYFSYDVKMKEKGDIPEGYSVSREKKERFSLILESASTNQTSMYLCASSFGTTDLEQYFGPGTRLTVT.

The table lists this clonotype with a few counts. This chain uses TRBV7-3 with TRBJ2-4; D tentatively fits TRBD1 or TRBD2 (6 bases each). The CDR3 is 13 residues long. V lost 5 bases and J 8 bases, leaving 13 bases between the germline ends. Germline CDR1 SGHTA, CDR2 FQGTGA. For the CDR3, the DNA is TGTGCCAGCAGCGTCGGGGGCTCGGACATTCAGTACTTC. Protein sequence: CASSVGGSDIQYF.

This clonotype was found many times. The chain joins TRBV14 to TRBJ1-3, with D hard to call. Deletions cut 5 bases from V and 5 bases from J, with 13 bases between. Germline V CDR1 and CDR2: SGHDN, FVKESK. The CDR3 loop spans 14 amino acids. This CDR3 reads CASSALNSRNTIYF. The CDR3 coding sequence is TGTGCCAGCAGCGCACTGAACTCCCGAAACACCATATATTTT.

This clonotype was recorded at least ten times. The genes are TRBV7-2 and TRBJ1-3; tentative D call: TRBD1 (6 bases). Looked up from germline, CDR1 is SGHTA and CDR2 is FQGNSA. The V end was cut by 1 base, the J end by 3 bases, with 22 bases between. The CDR3 covers 19 residues. This chain's CDR3 is CASSLVEGGISLLGNTIYF. The CDR3 DNA is TGTGCCAGCAGCTTAGTGGAGGGGGGGATCAGCCTCCTTGGAAACACCATATATTTT.

This clonotype was picked up many times. The chain's CDR3 is CSAPTIAKNIQYF. In nucleotides, the CDR3 is TGCAGTGCTCCTACCATAGCCAAAAACATTCAGTACTTC. The V and J genes are TRBV20-1 and TRBJ2-4, with D hard to call. Trimming removed 5 bases from V and 0 bases from J, with 8 bases in between. This CDR3 region has 13 residues. Germline V lookup: CDR1 DFQATT, CDR2 SNEGSKA (reference sequence).

The genes are TRBV5-4 and TRBJ1-3; D uncertain. This CDR3 has 13 amino acids. Trimming pared 0 bases from V and 0 bases from J, leaving 1 base between. Germline loops: CDR1 SGHNT, CDR2 YYREEE (reference sequence). The CDR3 region is CASSLDSGNTIYF. The CDR3 bases are TGTGCCAGCAGCTTGGACTCTGGAAACACCATATATTTT.

On this clonotype itself: Lacking the conserved final phenylalanine or tryptophan, this CDR3 likely reflects a read error. V is TRBV28 and J is TRBJ2-7; D gene uncertain. Trimming removed 6 bases from V and 3 bases from J, with 18 bases in between. The CDR3 covers 15 residues. Germline assignment: CDR1 MDHEN and CDR2 SYDVKM. CDR3 residues: CASSSSMPTDYEQYL. The CDR3 nucleotides read TGTGCCAGCAGCAGCTCGATGCCAACAGACTACGAGCAGTACCTC.

This clonotype has ten or more counts. V is TRBV2 and J is TRBJ2-3; D might be TRBD1 or TRBD2, each matching 6 bases. Germline V gene lookup returns CDR1 SNHLY and CDR2 FYNNEI. V lost 6 bases and J lost 7, with 23 bases in between. The length of the CDR3 is 16 residues. The CDR3 region has the DNA TGTGCCAGCAGAGGGCGCTTATGGGGGGCCATGTATACGCAGTATTTT. This codes for CASRGRLWGAMYTQYF.

This clonotype was detected many times. DNA of the CDR3: TGTGCCAGCAATGACTGGGAAAAAACCTACGAGCAGTACTTC. The encoded protein is CASNDWEKTYEQYF. This sequence joins TRBV6-1 and TRBJ2-7; D is uncertain. The germline V gene has CDR1 MNHNS and CDR2 SASEGT. The V gene lost 7 bases and the J gene lost 2 bases, with 15 bases spanning the gap. The CDR3 consists of 14 residues.

This clonotype is medium-sized in the sample. The chain uses TRBV5-5 and TRBJ2-5, with a weak D call TRBD2 (6 bases). Germline values: CDR1 SGHKS, CDR2 YYEKEE (reference sequence). The CDR3 sequence is 12 residues long. Trimming took off 3 bases at V and 3 bases at J, with 6 bases between the two ends. As DNA, the CDR3 is TGTGCCAGCAGCTGGGGGGAAGAGACCCAGTACTTC. Protein sequence: CASSWGEETQYF.

This clonotype was recorded many times. This rearrangement joins TRBV2 to TRBJ1-5; D might be TRBD1 (6 bases). The CDR3 contains 14 residues. CDR1 and CDR2 from the germline V gene are SNHLY and FYNNEI. V was clipped by 4 bases and J by 6 bases, with 13 bases between them. The CDR3 DNA reads as TGTGCCAGCAGTGTTAACAGGGATGTTCAGCCCCAGCATTTT. Translated: CASSVNRDVQPQHF.

This clonotype counts as medium-sized. The rearrangement uses TRBV6-6 and TRBJ1-5; D gene ambiguous. The CDR3 extends over 13 amino acids. V was shortened by 2 bases and J by 4 bases, with 6 bases between the two germline ends. Germline V lookup: CDR1 MNHNY, CDR2 SVGAGI (reference sequence). The CDR3 sequence is CASSYGLNQPQHF. The DNA for the CDR3 is TGTGCCAGCAGTTACGGTCTTAATCAGCCCCAGCATTTT.

V gene TRBV12-3 or TRBV12-4 combines with J gene TRBJ1-2; weak D call: TRBD1 (6 bases). The CDR3 is 14 residues long. The V end was cut by 4 bases, the J end by 4 bases, with 13 bases between. CDR3 bases: TGTGCCAGCAGTTACAGGGAAACCAGCTATGGCTACACCTTC. It specifies CASSYRETSYGYTF.

This clonotype was picked up a small number of times. This rearrangement joins TRBV7-2 to TRBJ2-2; D is perhaps TRBD1 or TRBD2 (5 bases each). Germline CDR1 is SGHTA and CDR2 is FQGNSA. The CDR3 contains 14 residues. V was pared by 0 bases and J by 3 bases, with 5 bases between. CDR3 bases: TGTGCCAGCAGCTTAGCGGGGGACACCGGGGAGCTGTTTTTT. Translation: CASSLAGDTGELFF.

This clonotype was counted ten times or more. The genes are TRBV7-3 and TRBJ2-3; 12 bases are a match to TRBD2. Germline values: CDR1 SGHTA, CDR2 FQGTGA. CDR3 length: 18 residues. V shed 5 bases, J shed 4 bases, and the junction held 13 bases outside the gene matches. CDR3 nucleotides: TGTGCCAGCAGCATCCGGGCTAGCGGGAGGGCTCGGGCAGATACGCAGTATTTT. Translated, it gives CASSIRASGRARADTQYF.

This clonotype was observed at least ten times. The rearrangement joins TRBV9 to TRBJ2-3, with TRBD2 identical over 12 bases. CDR3 length: 18 amino acids. The junction had 16 bases not matched to a gene; V was cut back by 6 bases and J by 5 bases. The germline V gene has CDR1 SGDLS and CDR2 YYNGEE. The CDR3 DNA reads TGTGCCAGCACCCGACTTCCTAGCGGGAGGGCCCTCGTAGATACGCAGTATTTT. It encodes CASTRLPSGRALVDTQYF.

This clonotype is medium-sized within its sample. The V call is TRBV5-1, the J call TRBJ2-7; 7 bases are a match to TRBD1. V shed 4 bases, J shed 4 bases, and the junction held 8 bases outside the gene matches. The V gene's germline CDR1 is SGHRS and CDR2 YFSETQ. There are 14 residues in the CDR3. The CDR3 here is CASSIDRAKYEQYF. CDR3 coding DNA: TGCGCCAGCAGCATCGACAGGGCAAAGTACGAGCAGTACTTC.

The chain links TRBV12-5 to TRBJ2-3; TRBD2 matches 12 bases. The germline V gene has CDR1 LGHNT and CDR2 FRNRAP. This CDR3 is built from 17 residues. CDR3 nucleotide sequence: TGTGCCAGCAGTTTAGCGACTAGCGGGGGATACACAGATACGCAGTATTTT. It is translated as CASSLATSGGYTDTQYF.

This clonotype came up many times. The rearrangement links TRBV12-3 or TRBV12-4 to TRBJ2-7; the D gene is possibly TRBD1 (5 bases). The CDR3 contains 13 residues. V shed 7 bases and J shed 2 bases, with 12 bases lying between them. The CDR3 loop reads CASTGGATYEQYF. As DNA, the CDR3 is TGTGCCAGCACAGGTGGGGCGACCTACGAGCAGTACTTC.

The table lists this clonotype with many counts. This CDR3 reads CASSQERAVLLYNEQFF. Here the CDR3 DNA reads TGTGCCAGCAGCCAAGAAAGAGCGGTTCTTCTCTACAATGAGCAGTTCTTC. The chain recombines TRBV14 with TRBJ2-1; D is perhaps TRBD2 (5 bases). V lost 0 bases to trimming and J lost 3 bases, with 15 bases between them. Germline lookup yields CDR1 SGHDN and CDR2 FVKESK. This CDR3 has 17 residues. The full variable domain, rest sourced from reference TRBV14 and TRBJ2-1, is EAGVTQFPSHSVIEKGQTVTLRCDPISGHDNLYWYRRVMGKEIKFLLHFVKESKQDESGMPNNRFLAERTGGTYSTLKVQPAELEDSGVYFCASSQERAVLLYNEQFFGPGTRLTVL.

This clonotype counts as medium-sized. J is TRBJ2-5 and V is TRBV7-2, with D perhaps being TRBD1 or TRBD2 (5 bases each). The CDR3 has 14 amino acids. Trimming pared 2 bases from V and 3 bases from J, leaving 10 bases between. Germline CDR1 reads SGHTA; CDR2 reads FQGNSA. The CDR3 DNA is TGTGCCAGCAGCTTATCAGGGACGGAAGAGACCCAGTACTTC. This gives the protein CASSLSGTEETQYF.

The chain is built from TRBV20-1 and TRBJ2-3; no clear D gene. V lost 0 bases and J lost 1, with 11 bases in between. This CDR3 is 15 amino acids long. Germline loops: CDR1 DFQATT, CDR2 SNEGSKA (reference sequence). The CDR3 DNA sequence: TGCAGTGCTAGAGATTTCGGCCAAGGCACAGATACGCAGTATTTT. It is translated as CSARDFGQGTDTQYF.

This clonotype has a count of ten or more. The chain links TRBV4-1 to TRBJ2-5; no definite D call. The V gene's germline CDR1 is MGHRA and CDR2 YSYEKL. V gave up 4 bases and J gave up 5 bases, with 23 bases separating them. This CDR3 region has 17 residues. CDR3 region: CASSPTLNSHRAETQYF. The CDR3 region has the DNA TGCGCCAGCAGCCCCACCTTGAATAGCCACCGGGCGGAGACCCAGTACTTC.

This clonotype is labeled as medium-sized (0.01 to 0.1%). The gene calls are TRBV6-6 and TRBJ2-2; 7 bases line up with TRBD1. From germline, CDR1 is MNHNY and CDR2 SVGAGI (reference sequence). Trimming cost V 5 bases and J 3 bases; bases outside gene matches: 3. The CDR3 loop spans 14 amino acids. The CDR3 DNA is TGTGCCAGCAGTAGGGACAGATACACCGGGGAGCTGTTTTTT. Amino acid sequence: CASSRDRYTGELFF.

A few counts support this clonotype. This sequence joins TRBV28 and TRBJ1-6, with D perhaps TRBD1 (6 bases). Germline CDR1 MDHEN, CDR2 SYDVKM. Trimming removed 7 bases from V and 15 bases from J, with 25 bases in between. The CDR3 has 15 residues. The DNA of the CDR3 is TGTGCCAGCAAGATGAGGGGGATGGGGTCGTTGGTCCTCCACTTT. Protein product: CASKMRGMGSLVLHF.